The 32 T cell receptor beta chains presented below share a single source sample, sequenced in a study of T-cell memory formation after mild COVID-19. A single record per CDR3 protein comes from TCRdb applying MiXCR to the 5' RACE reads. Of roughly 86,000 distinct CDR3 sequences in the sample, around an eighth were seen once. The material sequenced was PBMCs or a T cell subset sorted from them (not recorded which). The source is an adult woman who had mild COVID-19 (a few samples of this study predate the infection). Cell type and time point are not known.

CDR3 DNA sequence: TGTGCCAGCAGCTTAGTCGACACACGAGCCTACGAGCAGTACTTC. This sequence encodes CASSLVDTRAYEQYF. This chain uses TRBV7-9 with TRBJ2-7; D remains ambiguous. This CDR3 spans 15 amino acids. The germline V gene has CDR1 SEHNR and CDR2 FQNEAQ (reference sequence). The V gene lost 1 base and the J gene lost 2 bases, with 12 bases spanning the gap.

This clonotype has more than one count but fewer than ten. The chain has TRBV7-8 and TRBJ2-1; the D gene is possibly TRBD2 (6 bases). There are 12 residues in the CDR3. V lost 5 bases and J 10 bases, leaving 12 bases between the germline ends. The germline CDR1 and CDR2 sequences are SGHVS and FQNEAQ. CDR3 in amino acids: CASSPPGEEQFF. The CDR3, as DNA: TGTGCCAGCAGCCCCCCGGGAGAAGAGCAGTTCTTC.

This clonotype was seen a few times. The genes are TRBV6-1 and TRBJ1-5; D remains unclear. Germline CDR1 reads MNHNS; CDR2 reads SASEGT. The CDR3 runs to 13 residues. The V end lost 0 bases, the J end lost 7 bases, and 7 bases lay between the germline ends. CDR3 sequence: CASSEAVGQPQHF. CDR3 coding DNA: TGTGCCAGCAGTGAAGCGGTGGGCCAGCCCCAGCATTTT.

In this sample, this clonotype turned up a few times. The CDR3 loop reads CASSLRGRYEQYF. As DNA, the CDR3 is TGTGCCAGCAGTTTGCGGGGTCGGTACGAGCAGTACTTC. This rearrangement joins TRBV27 to TRBJ2-7, with D possibly being TRBD2 (6 bases). The germline V gene encodes CDR1 MNHEY and CDR2 SMNVEV (reference sequence). With 3 bases removed from V and 4 bases from J, the gap between germline ends came to 10 bases. This CDR3 is 13 amino acids long.

The CDR3 DNA is TGTGCCATCAGTGATTCGGCGGGACCCCAGAACTACAATGAGCAGTTCTTC. Its translation: CAISDSAGPQNYNEQFF. This sequence joins TRBV10-3 and TRBJ2-1, with D perhaps TRBD2 (6 bases). Trimming removed 3 bases from V and 3 bases from J, with 18 bases in between. The CDR3 is 17 residues long. Germline CDR1 reads ENHRY; CDR2 reads SYGVKD.

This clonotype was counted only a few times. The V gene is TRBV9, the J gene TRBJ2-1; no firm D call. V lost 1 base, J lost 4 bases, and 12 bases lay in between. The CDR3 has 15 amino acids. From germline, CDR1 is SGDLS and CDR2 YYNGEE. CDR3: CASSVSRDFYNEQFF. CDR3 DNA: TGTGCCAGCAGCGTATCGAGAGACTTTTACAATGAGCAGTTCTTC.

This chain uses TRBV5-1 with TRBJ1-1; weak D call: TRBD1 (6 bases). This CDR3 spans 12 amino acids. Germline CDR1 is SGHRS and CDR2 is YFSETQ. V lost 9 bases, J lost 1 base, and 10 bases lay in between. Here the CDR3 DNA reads TGCGCCACCTCAGGGGAGAACACTGAAGCTTTCTTT. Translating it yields CATSGENTEAFF.

The CDR3 region is CSARAPGLAGFTDTQYF. The CDR3 nucleotides read TGCAGTGCTAGAGCTCCGGGACTAGCGGGATTCACAGATACGCAGTATTTT. The chain employs TRBV20-1 and TRBJ2-3; 13 positions match TRBD2. There are 17 residues in the CDR3. CDR1 and CDR2 (germline): DFQATT, SNEGSKA (reference sequence). V lost 1 base, J lost 2 bases, and 6 bases stayed unmatched.

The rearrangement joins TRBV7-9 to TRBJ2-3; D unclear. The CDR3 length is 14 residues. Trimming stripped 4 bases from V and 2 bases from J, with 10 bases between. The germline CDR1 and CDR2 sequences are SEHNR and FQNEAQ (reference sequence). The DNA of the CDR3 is TGTGCCAGCAGCTCAGTACGGGCCACAGATACGCAGTATTTT. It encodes CASSSVRATDTQYF. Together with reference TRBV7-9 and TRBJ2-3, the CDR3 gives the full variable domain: DTGVSQNPRHKITKRGQNVTFRCDPISEHNRLYWYRQTLGQGPEFLTYFQNEAQLEKSRLLSDRFSAERPKGSFSTLEIQRTEQGDSAMYLCASSSVRATDTQYFGPGTRLTVL.

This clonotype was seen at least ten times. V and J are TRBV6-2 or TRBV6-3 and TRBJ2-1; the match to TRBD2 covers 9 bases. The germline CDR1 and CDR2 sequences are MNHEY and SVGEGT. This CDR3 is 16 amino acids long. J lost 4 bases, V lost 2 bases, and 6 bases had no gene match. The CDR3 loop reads CASSYGTSGFYNEQFF. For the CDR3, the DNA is TGTGCCAGCAGTTACGGAACTAGCGGGTTTTACAATGAGCAGTTCTTC.

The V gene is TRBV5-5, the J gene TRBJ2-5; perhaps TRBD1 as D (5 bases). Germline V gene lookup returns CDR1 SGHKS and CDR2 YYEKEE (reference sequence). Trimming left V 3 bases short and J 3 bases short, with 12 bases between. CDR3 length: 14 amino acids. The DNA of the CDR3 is TGTGCCAGCAGCTGGGGCGTGACGGAAGAGACCCAGTACTTC. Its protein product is CASSWGVTEETQYF.

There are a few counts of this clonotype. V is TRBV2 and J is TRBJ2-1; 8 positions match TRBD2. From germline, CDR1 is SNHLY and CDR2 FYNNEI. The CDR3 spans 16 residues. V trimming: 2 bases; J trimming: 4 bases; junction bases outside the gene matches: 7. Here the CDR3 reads CASSERERGPYNEQFF. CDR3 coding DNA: TGTGCCAGCAGTGAAAGAGAGCGGGGGCCTTACAATGAGCAGTTCTTC.

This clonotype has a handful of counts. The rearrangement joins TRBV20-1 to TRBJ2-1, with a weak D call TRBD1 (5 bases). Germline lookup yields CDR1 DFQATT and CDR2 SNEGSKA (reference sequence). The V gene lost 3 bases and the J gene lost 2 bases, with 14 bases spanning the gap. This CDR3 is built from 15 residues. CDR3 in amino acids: CSASSGRVTYNEQFF. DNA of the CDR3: TGCAGTGCTAGTTCGGGCAGGGTGACCTACAATGAGCAGTTCTTC.

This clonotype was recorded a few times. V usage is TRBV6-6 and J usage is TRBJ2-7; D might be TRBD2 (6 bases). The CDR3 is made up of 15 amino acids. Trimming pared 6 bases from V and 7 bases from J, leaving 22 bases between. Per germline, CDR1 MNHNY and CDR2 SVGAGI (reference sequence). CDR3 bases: TGTGCCAGCAGACCTAAAGGAGGGTCGAGGCGAGAGCAGTACTTC. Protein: CASRPKGGSRREQYF.

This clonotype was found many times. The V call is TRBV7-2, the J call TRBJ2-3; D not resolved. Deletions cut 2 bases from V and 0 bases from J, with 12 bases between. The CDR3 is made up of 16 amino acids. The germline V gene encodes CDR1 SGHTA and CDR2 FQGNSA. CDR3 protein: CASSLIGAFSTDTQYF. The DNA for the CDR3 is TGTGCCAGCAGCTTAATTGGAGCTTTTAGCACAGATACGCAGTATTTT. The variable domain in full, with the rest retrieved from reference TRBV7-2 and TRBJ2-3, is GAGVSQSPSNKVTEKGKDVELRCDPISGHTALYWYRQSLGQGLEFLIYFQGNSAPDKSGLPSDRFSAERTGGSVSTLTIQRTQQEDSAVYLCASSLIGAFSTDTQYFGPGTRLTVL.

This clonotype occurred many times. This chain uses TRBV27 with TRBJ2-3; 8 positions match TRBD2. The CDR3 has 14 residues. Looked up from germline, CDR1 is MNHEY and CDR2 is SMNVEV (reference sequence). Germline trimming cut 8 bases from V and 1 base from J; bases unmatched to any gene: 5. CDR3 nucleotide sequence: TGTGCCAGCCGGGCGGGAGGAGGCACAGATACGCAGTATTTT. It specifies CASRAGGGTDTQYF.

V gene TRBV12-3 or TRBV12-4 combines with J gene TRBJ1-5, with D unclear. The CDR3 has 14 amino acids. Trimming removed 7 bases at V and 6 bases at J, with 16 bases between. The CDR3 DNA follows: TGTGCCAGCACCGCAAAGGGTCTAGGTCAGCCCCAGCATTTT. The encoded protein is CASTAKGLGQPQHF.

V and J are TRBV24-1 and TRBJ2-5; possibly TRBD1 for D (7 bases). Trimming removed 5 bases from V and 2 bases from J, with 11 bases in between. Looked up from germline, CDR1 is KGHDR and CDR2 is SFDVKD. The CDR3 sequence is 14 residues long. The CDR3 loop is CATSGGDRQETQYF. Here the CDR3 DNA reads TGTGCCACCAGTGGGGGGGACAGACAAGAGACCCAGTACTTC.

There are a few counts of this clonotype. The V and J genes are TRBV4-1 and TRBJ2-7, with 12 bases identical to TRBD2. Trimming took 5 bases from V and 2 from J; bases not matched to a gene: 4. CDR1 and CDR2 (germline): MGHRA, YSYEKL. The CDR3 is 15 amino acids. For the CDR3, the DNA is TGCGCCAGCAGCTCTCGGACTAGCGGGGCCTACGAGCAGTACTTC. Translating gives CASSSRTSGAYEQYF.

The CDR3 protein is CASSLEAAGGELFF. In nucleotides, the CDR3 is TGTGCCAGCAGCTTAGAGGCAGCTGGCGGGGAGCTGTTTTTT. The V gene is TRBV7-2, the J gene TRBJ2-2; D call uncertain. Trimming shortened V by 1 base and J by 7 bases, and 10 bases separated the two germline ends. This CDR3 has 14 residues. In germline, CDR1 is SGHTA, CDR2 FQGNSA.

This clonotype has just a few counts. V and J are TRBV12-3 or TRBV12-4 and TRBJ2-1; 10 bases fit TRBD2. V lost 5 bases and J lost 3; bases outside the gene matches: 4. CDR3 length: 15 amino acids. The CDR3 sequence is CASSPPSGGYNEQFF. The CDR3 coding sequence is TGTGCCAGCAGTCCCCCTAGCGGGGGCTACAATGAGCAGTTCTTC.

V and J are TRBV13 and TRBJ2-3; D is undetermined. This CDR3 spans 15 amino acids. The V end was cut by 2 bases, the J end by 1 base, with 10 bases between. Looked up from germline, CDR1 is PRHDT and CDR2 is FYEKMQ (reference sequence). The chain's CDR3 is CASSLLHTRTDTQYF. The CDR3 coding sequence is TGTGCCAGCAGCTTACTGCACACCCGCACAGATACGCAGTATTTT. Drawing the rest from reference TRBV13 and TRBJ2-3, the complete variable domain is AAGVIQSPRHLIKEKRETATLKCYPIPRHDTVYWYQQGPGQDPQFLISFYEKMQSDKGSIPDRFSAQQFSDYHSELNMSSLELGDSALYFCASSLLHTRTDTQYFGPGTRLTVL.

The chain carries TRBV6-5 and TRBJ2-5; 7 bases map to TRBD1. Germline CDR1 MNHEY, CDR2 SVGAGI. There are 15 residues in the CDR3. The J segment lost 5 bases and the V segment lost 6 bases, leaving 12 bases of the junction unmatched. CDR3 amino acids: CASRPQGGIGETQYF. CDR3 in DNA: TGTGCCAGCAGACCTCAAGGGGGCATCGGGGAGACCCAGTACTTC.

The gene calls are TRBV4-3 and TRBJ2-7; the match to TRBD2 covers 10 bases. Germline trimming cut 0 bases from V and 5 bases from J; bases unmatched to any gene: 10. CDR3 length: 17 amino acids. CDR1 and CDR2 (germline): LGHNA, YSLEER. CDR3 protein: CASSQEEWLAGVDEQYF. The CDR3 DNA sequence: TGCGCCAGCAGCCAAGAAGAATGGCTAGCGGGAGTCGACGAGCAGTACTTC.

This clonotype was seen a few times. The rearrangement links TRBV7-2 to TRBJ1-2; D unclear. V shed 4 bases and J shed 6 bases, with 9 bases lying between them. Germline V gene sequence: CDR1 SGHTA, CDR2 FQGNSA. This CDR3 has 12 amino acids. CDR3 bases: TGTGCCAGCAGCTCCCTGGGCGATGGCTACACCTTC. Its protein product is CASSSLGDGYTF.

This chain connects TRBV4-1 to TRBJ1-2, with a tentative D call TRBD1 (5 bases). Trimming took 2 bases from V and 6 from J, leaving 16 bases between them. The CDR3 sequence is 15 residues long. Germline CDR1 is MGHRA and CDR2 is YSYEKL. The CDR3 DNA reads TGCGCCAGCAGCCAACCAGGGCTAAGACATGATGGCTACACCTTC. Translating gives CASSQPGLRHDGYTF.

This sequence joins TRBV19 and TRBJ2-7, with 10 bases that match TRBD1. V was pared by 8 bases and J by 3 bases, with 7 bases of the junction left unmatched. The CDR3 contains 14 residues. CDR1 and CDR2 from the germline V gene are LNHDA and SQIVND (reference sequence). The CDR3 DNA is TGTGCCAGTTCCCAGGGACAGGGGTTCTACGAGCAGTACTTC. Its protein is CASSQGQGFYEQYF.

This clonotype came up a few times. CDR3 sequence: CSASTIWGEDYNEQFF. The CDR3 bases are TGCAGTGCTAGTACCATTTGGGGCGAAGATTACAATGAGCAGTTCTTC. The rearrangement links TRBV20-1 to TRBJ2-1, with D possibly TRBD1 on 5 matching bases. The V end lost 3 bases, the J end lost 4 bases, and 19 bases lay between the germline ends. Looked up from germline, CDR1 is DFQATT and CDR2 is SNEGSKA (reference sequence). There are 16 residues in the CDR3.

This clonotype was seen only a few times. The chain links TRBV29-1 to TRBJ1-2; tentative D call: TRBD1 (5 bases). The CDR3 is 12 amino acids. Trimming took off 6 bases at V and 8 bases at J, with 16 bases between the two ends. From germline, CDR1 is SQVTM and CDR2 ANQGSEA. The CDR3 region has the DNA TGCAGCGTGGGGACGCAGGAGGGCGGCTACACCTTC. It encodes CSVGTQEGGYTF.

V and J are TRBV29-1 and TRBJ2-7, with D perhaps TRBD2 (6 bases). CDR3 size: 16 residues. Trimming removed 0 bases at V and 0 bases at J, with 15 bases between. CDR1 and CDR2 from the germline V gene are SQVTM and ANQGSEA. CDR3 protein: CSVEDLSGTGSYEQYF. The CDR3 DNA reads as TGCAGCGTTGAAGATTTATCCGGGACTGGCTCCTACGAGCAGTACTTC.

In nucleotides, the CDR3 is TGTGCCAGCAGCTCCAGCCCCCCCGAGTCCCAGCATTTT. It specifies CASSSSPPESQHF. This chain connects TRBV7-9 to TRBJ1-5; D ambiguous. The CDR3 has 13 amino acids. Germline loops: CDR1 SEHNR, CDR2 FQNEAQ (reference sequence). The V end was cut by 4 bases, the J end by 11 bases, with 15 bases between. Together with reference TRBV7-9 and TRBJ1-5, the CDR3 gives the full variable domain: DTGVSQNPRHKITKRGQNVTFRCDPISEHNRLYWYRQTLGQGPEFLTYFQNEAQLEKSRLLSDRFSAERPKGSFSTLEIQRTEQGDSAMYLCASSSSPPESQHFGDGTRLSIL.

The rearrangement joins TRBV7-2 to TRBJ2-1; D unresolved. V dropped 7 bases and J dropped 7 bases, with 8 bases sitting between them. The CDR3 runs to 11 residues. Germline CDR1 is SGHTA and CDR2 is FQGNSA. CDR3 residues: CASTAGNEQFF. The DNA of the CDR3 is TGTGCCAGCACTGCCGGGAATGAGCAGTTCTTC.